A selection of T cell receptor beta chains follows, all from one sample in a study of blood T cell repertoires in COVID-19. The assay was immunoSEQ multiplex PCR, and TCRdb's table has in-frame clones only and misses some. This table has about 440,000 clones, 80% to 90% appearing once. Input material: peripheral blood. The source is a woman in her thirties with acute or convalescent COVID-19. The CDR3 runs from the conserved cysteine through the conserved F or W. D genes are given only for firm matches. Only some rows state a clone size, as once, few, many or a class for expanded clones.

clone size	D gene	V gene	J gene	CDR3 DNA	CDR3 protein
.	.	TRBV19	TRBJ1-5	TGTGCCAGTAGTATTTTCCGGGACTTACATAGCAATCAGCCCCAGCATTTT	CASSIFRDLHSNQPQHF
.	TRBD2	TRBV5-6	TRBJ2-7	TGTGCCAGCAGCTTGGGGACTAGGCCCTCGTACGAGCAGTACTTC	CASSLGTRPSYEQYF
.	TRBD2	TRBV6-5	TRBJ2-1	TGTGCCAGCAGTATAGCGGGGACCTACAATGAGCAGTTCTTC	CASSIAGTYNEQFF
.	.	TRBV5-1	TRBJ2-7	TGCGCCAGCAGCTCTGAGTTATGGCAGCGCGAGCAGTACTTC	CASSSELWQREQYF
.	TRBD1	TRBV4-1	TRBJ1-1	TGCGCCAGCAGCCGGGGACAGCACGACACTGAAGCTTTCTTT	CASSRGQHDTEAFF
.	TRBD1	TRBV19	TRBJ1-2	TGTGCCAGCGGGACAGGGTTTGGCTACACCTTC	CASGTGFGYTF
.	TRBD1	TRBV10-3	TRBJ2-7	TGTGCCATCAGAGGACAGGCTGGGGACGAGCAGTACTTC	CAIRGQAGDEQYF
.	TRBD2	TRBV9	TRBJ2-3	TGTGCCAGCAGCGTATCGGGGGGGAAGACAGATACGCAGTATTTT	CASSVSGGKTDTQYF
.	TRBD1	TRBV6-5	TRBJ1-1	TGTGCCGGGACAGGGGGCGTTAATACTGAAGCTTTCTTT	CAGTGGVNTEAFF
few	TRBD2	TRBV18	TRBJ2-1	TGTGCCAGCTCACCACCGCTAGCGGTTTATGAGCAGTTCTTC	CASSPPLAVYEQFF
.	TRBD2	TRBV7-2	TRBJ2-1	TGTGCCAGCAGCCCCCCCGGACTAGCGGGGGTAAAGTACAATGAGCAGTTCTTC	CASSPPGLAGVKYNEQFF
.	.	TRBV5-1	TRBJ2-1	TGCGCCAGCAGCTTTGGGGGGGCTTTGTACAATGAGCAGTTCTTC	CASSFGGALYNEQFF
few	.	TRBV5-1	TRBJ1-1	TGCGCCAGCAGCTTGGGGGCCGGGAACACTGAAGCTTTCTTT	CASSLGAGNTEAFF
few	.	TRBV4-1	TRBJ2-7	TGCGCCAGCAGCCACCAAGCATCCTACGAGCAGTACTTC	CASSHQASYEQYF
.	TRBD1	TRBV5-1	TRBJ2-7	TGCGCCAGCAGCGTGGGACAGCTCTACGAGCAGTACTTC	CASSVGQLYEQYF
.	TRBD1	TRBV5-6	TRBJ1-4	TGTGCCAGCAGCTATACAGGGGAAACTAATGAAAAACTGTTTTTT	CASSYTGETNEKLFF
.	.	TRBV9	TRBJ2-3	TGTGCCAGCAGCGCCTTCCACGGTTCCCCCACAGATACGCAGTATTTT	CASSAFHGSPTDTQYF
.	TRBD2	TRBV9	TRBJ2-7	TGTGCCAGCAGCCCCACTAGCGCCAGCTCCTACGAGCAGTACTTC	CASSPTSASSYEQYF
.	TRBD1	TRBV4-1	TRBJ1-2	TGCGCCAGCAGCCCCCGTTTGGGACAGGGGAGTGGTGGCTACACCTTC	CASSPRLGQGSGGYTF
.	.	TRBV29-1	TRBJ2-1	TGCAGCGTGGGGGCATACAATGAGCAGTTCTTC	CSVGAYNEQFF
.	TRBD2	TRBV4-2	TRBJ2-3	TGTGCCAGCAGCCCCCGGGGGGGAGGGGGCACAGATACGCAGTATTTT	CASSPRGGGGTDTQYF
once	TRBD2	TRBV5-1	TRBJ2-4	TGCGCCAGCAGCTTGACTTCACAGGATAGCGGGACCAAAAACATTCAGTACTTC	CASSLTSQDSGTKNIQYF
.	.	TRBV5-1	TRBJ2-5	TGCGCCAGCAGCTTGGTTCCAGGGCTGGAAGAGACCCAGTACTTC	CASSLVPGLEETQYF
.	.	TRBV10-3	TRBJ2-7	TGTGCCATCAGTCAGGGGATGGACCGGCCGGTAACCTACGAGCAGTACTTC	CAISQGMDRPVTYEQYF
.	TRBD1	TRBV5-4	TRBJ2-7	TGTGCCAGCAGCTTGGACAGGGGGCAATACGAGCAGTACTTC	CASSLDRGQYEQYF
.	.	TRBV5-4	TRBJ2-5	TGTGCCAGCACCCTGGCGGGTGTGGAGACCCAGTACTTC	CASTLAGVETQYF
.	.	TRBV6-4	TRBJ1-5	TGTGCCAGCAGTGACTCGAAATTGGGGCCCCCCTATAGCAATCAGCCCCAGCATTTT	CASSDSKLGPPYSNQPQHF
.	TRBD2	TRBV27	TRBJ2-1	TGTGCCAGCAGTTTAAGTGCGGGGGGGAACAATGAGCAGTTCTTC	CASSLSAGGNNEQFF
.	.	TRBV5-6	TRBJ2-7	TGTGCCAGCAGCTTCGTCTCGTCACCATCGGGGGAGCAGTACTTC	CASSFVSSPSGEQYF
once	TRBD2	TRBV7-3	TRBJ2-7	TGTGCCAGCAGCTTGGGGAGGGGCCCCTACGAGCAGTACTTC	CASSLGRGPYEQYF
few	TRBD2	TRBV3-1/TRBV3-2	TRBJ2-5	TGTGCCAGCAGCCCGAAGCCGCAGGGGACTAGCGGGGGGGAGACCCAGTACTTC	CASSPKPQGTSGGETQYF
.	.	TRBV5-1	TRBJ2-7	TGCGCCAGCAGCTTGGGGCCCTTGACTTACGAGCAGTACTTC	CASSLGPLTYEQYF
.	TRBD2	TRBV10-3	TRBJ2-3	TGTGCCATCAGGGGGGGGACTAGCGGAAGCACAGATACGCAGTATTTT	CAIRGGTSGSTDTQYF
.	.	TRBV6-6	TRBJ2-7	TGTGCCAGCAGGACGGGGTCTTCTGAGCAGTACTTC	CASRTGSSEQYF
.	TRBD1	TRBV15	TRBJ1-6	TGTGCCACCAGCAGAGATCTGTTTGGGACAGGGCAGAATTCACCCCTCCACTTT	CATSRDLFGTGQNSPLHF
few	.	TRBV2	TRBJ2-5	TGTGCCAGCGGCAGGGGTTTGGGGGAGACCCAGTACTTC	CASGRGLGETQYF
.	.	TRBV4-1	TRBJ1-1	TGCGCCAGCAGCCAAGACCTGGCGAACACTGAAGCTTTCTTT	CASSQDLANTEAFF
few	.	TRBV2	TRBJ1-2	TGTGCGTCGACAGGTGATCACTATGGCTACACCTTC	CASTGDHYGYTF
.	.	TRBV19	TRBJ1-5	TGTGCCAGTAATATTCGGGCAGGGGCTAATAGCAATCAGCCCCAGCATTTT	CASNIRAGANSNQPQHF
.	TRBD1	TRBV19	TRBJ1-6	TGTGCCAGTAGTGGGGGGACAGATTTCTCACCCCTCCACTTT	CASSGGTDFSPLHF
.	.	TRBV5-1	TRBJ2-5	TGCGCCAGCAGCTTGGGGGGAGGAGAGACCCAGTACTTC	CASSLGGGETQYF
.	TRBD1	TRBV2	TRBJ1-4	TGTGCCAGCAGTGCCGGACAGGGGGCAGCTAATGAAAAACTGTTTTTT	CASSAGQGAANEKLFF